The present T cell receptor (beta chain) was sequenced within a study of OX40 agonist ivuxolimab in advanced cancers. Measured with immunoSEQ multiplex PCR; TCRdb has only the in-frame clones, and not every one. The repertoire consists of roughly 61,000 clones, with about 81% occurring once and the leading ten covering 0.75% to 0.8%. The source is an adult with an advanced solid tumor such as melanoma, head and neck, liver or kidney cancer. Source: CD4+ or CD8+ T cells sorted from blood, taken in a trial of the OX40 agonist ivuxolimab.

CDR3 protein: CASSRGQGARDPQHF. CDR3 sequence (DNA): TGTGCCAGCAGCCGGGGACAGGGGGCTAGGGACCCCCAGCATTTT. This chain joins TRBV2 and TRBJ1-5, with 12 bases identical to TRBD1. V shed 6 bases, J shed 10 bases, and the junction held 10 bases outside the gene matches. The CDR3 consists of 15 residues. Germline CDR1 and CDR2: SNHLY and FYNNEI.